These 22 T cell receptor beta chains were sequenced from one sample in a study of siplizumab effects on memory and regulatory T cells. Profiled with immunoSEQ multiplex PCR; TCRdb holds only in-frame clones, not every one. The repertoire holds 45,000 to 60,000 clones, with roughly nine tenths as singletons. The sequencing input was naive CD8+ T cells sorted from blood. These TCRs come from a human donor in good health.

CDR3 DNA: TGTGCCAGCAGTTTGACAGGGAGCAATCAGCCCCAGCATTTT. Residues: CASSLTGSNQPQHF. This chain links TRBV27 with TRBJ1-5; 7 nucleotides align to TRBD1. The V segment lost 3 bases and the J segment 1 base; nucleotides outside the gene matches: 0. The length of the CDR3 is 14 residues. Germline V gives CDR1 MNHEY, CDR2 SMNVEV (reference sequence).

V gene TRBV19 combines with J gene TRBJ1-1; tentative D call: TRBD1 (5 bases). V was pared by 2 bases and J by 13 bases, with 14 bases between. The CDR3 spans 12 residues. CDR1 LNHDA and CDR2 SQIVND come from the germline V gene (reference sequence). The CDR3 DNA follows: TGTGCCAGTAGTATAAAGGCGGGGGTCGGTTTCTTT. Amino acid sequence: CASSIKAGVGFF.

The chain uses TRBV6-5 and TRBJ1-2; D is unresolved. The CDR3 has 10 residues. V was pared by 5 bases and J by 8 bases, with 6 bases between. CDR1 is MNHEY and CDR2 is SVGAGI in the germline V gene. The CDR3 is CASSRRGYTF. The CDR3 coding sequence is TGTGCCAGCAGTCGTAGAGGCTACACCTTC.

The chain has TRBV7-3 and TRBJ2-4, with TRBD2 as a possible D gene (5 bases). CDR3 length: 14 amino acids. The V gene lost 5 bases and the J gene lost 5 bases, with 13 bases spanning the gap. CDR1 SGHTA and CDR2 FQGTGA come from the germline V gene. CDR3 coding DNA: TGTGCCAGCAGCCCAAATGTGGGAGAAAACATTCAGTACTTC. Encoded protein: CASSPNVGENIQYF.

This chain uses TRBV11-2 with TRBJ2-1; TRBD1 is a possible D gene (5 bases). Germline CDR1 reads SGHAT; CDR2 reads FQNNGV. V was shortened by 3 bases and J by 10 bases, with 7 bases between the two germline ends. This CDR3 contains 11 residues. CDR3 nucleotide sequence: TGTGCCAGCAGCTTGACAGCGGAGCAGTTCTTC. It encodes CASSLTAEQFF.

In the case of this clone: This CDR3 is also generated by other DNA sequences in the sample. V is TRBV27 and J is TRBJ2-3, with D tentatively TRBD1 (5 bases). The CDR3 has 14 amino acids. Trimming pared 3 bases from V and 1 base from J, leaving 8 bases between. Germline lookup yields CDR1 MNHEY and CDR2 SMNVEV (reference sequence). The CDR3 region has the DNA TGTGCCAGCAGTTTTGGCAGGGGCACAGATACGCAGTATTTT. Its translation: CASSFGRGTDTQYF.

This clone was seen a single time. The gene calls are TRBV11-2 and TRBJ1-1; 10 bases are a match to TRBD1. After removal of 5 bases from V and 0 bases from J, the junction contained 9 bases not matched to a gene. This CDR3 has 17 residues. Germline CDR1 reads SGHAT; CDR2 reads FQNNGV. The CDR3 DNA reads TGTGCCAGCAGCCCAGGGACAGGGGACTCTATGAACACTGAAGCTTTCTTT. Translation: CASSPGTGDSMNTEAFF.

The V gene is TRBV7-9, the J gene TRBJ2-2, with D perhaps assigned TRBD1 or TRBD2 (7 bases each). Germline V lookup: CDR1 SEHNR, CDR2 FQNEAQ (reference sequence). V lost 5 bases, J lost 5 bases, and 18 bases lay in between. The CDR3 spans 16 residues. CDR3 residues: CASSPPAGGGTGELFF. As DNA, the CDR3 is TGTGCCAGCAGCCCCCCAGCAGGGGGGGGTACCGGGGAGCTGTTTTTT.

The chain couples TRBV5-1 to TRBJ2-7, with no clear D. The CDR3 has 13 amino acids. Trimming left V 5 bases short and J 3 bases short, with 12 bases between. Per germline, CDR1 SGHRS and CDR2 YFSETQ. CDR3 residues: CASRTTIGYEQYF. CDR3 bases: TGCGCCAGCAGGACCACTATTGGCTACGAGCAGTACTTC.

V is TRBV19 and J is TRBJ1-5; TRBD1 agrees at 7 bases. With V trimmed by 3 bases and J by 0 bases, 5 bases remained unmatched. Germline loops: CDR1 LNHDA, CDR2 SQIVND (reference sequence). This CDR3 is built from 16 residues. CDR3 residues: CASSIGTAFSNQPQHF. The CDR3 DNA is TGTGCCAGTAGTATCGGGACAGCTTTTAGCAATCAGCCCCAGCATTTT. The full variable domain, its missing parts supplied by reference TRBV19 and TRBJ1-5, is DGGITQSPKYLFRKEGQNVTLSCEQNLNHDAMYWYRQDPGQGLRLIYYSQIVNDFQKGDIAEGYSVSREKKESFPLTVTSAQKNPTAFYLCASSIGTAFSNQPQHFGDGTRLSIL.

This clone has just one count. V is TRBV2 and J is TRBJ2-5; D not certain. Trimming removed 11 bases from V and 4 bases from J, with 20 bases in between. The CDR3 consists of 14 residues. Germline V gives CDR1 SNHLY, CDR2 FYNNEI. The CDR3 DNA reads TGTGCCGCCCGAGAGGCAGGCCTCCGAGAGACCCAGTACTTC. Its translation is CAAREAGLRETQYF. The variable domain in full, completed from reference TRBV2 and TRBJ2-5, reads EPEVTQTPSHQVTQMGQEVILRCVPISNHLYFYWYRQILGQKVEFLVSFYNNEISEKSEIFDDQFSVERPDGSNFTLKIRSTKLEDSAMYFCAAREAGLRETQYFGPGTRLLVL.

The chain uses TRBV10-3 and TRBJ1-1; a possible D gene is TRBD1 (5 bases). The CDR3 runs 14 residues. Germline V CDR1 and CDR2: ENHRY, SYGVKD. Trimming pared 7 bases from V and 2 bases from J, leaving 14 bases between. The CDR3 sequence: CAINLTAVNTEAFF. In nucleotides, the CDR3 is TGTGCCATCAATTTGACAGCTGTAAACACTGAAGCTTTCTTT.

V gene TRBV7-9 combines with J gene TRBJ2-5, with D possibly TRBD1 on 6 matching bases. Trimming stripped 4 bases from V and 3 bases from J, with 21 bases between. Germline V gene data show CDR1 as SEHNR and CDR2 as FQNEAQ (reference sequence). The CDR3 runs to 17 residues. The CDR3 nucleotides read TGTGCCAGCAGCTCCCACCCACAGGGCCCGAGGGAAGAGACCCAGTACTTC. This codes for CASSSHPQGPREETQYF.

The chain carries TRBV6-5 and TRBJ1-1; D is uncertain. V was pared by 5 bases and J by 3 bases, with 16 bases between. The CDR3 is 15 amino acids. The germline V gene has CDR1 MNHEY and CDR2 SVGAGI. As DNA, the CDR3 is TGTGCCAGCAGTGGCAGGTCTTTCGGTGACACTGAAGCTTTCTTT. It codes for CASSGRSFGDTEAFF.

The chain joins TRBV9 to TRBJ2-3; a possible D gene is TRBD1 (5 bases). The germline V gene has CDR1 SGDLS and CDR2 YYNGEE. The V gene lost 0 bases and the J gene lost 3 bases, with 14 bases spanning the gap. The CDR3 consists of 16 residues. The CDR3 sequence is CASSVDTQGGTDTQYF. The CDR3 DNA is TGTGCCAGCAGCGTAGATACTCAGGGTGGGACAGATACGCAGTATTTT. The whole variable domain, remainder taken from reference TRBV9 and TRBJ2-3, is DSGVTQTPKHLITATGQRVTLRCSPRSGDLSVYWYQQSLDQGLQFLIQYYNGEERAKGNILERFSAQQFPDLHSELNLSSLELGDSALYFCASSVDTQGGTDTQYFGPGTRLTVL.

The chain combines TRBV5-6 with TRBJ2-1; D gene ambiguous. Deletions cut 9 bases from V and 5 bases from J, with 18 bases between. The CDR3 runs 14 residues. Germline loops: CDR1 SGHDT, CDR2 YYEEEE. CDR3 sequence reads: CATTSPKINNEQFF. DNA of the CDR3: TGTGCCACCACGTCACCGAAGATAAACAATGAGCAGTTCTTC.

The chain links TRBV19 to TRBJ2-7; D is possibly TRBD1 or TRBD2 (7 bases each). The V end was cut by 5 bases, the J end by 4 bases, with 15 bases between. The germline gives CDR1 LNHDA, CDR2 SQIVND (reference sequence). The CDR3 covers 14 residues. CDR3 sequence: CASSGGRGGYEQYF. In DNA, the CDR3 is TGTGCCAGTAGTGGCGGCAGGGGGGGTTACGAGCAGTACTTC.

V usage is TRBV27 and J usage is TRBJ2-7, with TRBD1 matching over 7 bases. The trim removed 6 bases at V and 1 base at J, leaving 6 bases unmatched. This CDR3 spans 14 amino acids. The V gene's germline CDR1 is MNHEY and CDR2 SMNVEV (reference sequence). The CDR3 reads CASRYGQESYEQYF. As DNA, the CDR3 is TGTGCCAGCAGATACGGACAGGAGTCCTACGAGCAGTACTTC.

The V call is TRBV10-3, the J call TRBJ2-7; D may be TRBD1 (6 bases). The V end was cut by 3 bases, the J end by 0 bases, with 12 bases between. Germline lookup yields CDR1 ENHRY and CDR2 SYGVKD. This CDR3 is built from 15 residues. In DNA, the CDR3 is TGTGCCATCAGTGACTCACCGACAGGCTCCTACGAGCAGTACTTC. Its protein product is CAISDSPTGSYEQYF.

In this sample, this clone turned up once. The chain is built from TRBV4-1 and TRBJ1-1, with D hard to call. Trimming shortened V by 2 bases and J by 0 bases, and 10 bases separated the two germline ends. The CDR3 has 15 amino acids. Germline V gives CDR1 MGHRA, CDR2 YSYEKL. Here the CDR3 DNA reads TGCGCCAGCAGCCAAATCCAGGCGATGAACACTGAAGCTTTCTTT. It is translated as CASSQIQAMNTEAFF.

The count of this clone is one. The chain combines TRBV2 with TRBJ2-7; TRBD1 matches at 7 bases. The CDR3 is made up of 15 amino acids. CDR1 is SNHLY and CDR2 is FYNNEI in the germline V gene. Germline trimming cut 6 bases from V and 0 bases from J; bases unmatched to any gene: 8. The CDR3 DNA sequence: TGTGCCAGCAGGGGCAGGGACAGTAGCTCCTACGAGCAGTACTTC. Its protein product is CASRGRDSSSYEQYF.

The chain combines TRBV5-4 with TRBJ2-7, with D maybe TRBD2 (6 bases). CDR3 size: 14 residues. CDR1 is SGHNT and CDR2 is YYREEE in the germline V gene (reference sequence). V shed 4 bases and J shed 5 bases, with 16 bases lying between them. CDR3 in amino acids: CASSLVGDSHEQYF. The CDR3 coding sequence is TGTGCCAGCAGCCTCGTGGGGGACTCACACGAGCAGTACTTC.